The 30 T cell receptor beta chains listed next were all sequenced from one sample in a study of regulatory T cells in long-lasting Graves disease. Time point defined: newly diagnosed GD, antithyroid drugs for less than 3 months. RNA isolated from PBMCs was used to make the TCR library. Construction of TCR beta libraries relied on iRepertoire HTBI primers and on Arm-PCR targeting CDR3 regions. TCRdb processed the multiplex PCR reads anew with MiXCR; each CDR3 protein has one entry. The top ten clones hold 12% of a sample with about 560,000 distinct CDR3 sequences, 15% to 20% of them seen once. These data were also reused for a study on T cells in Graves' hyperthyroidism and ophthalmopathy.

This material consisted of peripheral blood mononuclear cells (PBMCs), taken at new diagnosis, from a patient treated with antithyroid drugs. These receptors were obtained from a young man with Graves disease.

The CDR3 region is CSATVRLAGNEQFF. For the CDR3, the DNA is TGCAGTGCTACGGTTAGACTAGCGGGTAATGAGCAGTTCTTC. The chain uses TRBV20-1 and TRBJ2-1, with 10 bases identical to TRBD2. Germline assignment: CDR1 DFQATT and CDR2 SNEGSKA (reference sequence). The CDR3 sequence is 14 residues long. The trim removed 4 bases at V and 7 bases at J, leaving 7 bases unmatched.

The J gene is TRBJ1-1, the V gene TRBV7-9, with TRBD1 as a possible D gene (5 bases). The CDR3 is 15 residues long. The V gene lost 2 bases and the J gene lost 6 bases, with 16 bases spanning the gap. Looked up from germline, CDR1 is SEHNR and CDR2 is FQNEAQ (reference sequence). CDR3 in amino acids: CASSLNFRGAPEAFF. The CDR3 coding sequence is TGTGCCAGCAGCTTAAATTTTAGGGGCGCACCTGAAGCTTTCTTT.

The chain uses TRBV12-3 or TRBV12-4 and TRBJ1-3, with 10 bases identical to TRBD1. The J segment lost 5 bases and the V segment lost 6 bases, leaving 7 bases of the junction unmatched. The CDR3 covers 15 residues. The CDR3 coding sequence is TGTGCCAGCAGCACGACAGGGGGCGGGAGAAACACCATATATTTT. It specifies CASSTTGGGRNTIYF.

For this clonotype: This may be a read error, as it is one base from a much larger clone. The chain uses TRBV14 and TRBJ2-1; 7 bases agree with TRBD2. The J segment lost 1 base and the V segment lost 0 bases, leaving 6 bases of the junction unmatched. Per the germline V gene, CDR1 is SGHDN and CDR2 is FVKESK. The CDR3 loop spans 17 amino acids. CDR3 DNA sequence: TGTGCCAGCAGCCAAGATAGGTGGGAGGGGTCCTACAATGAGCAGTTCTTC. It translates to CASSQDRWEGSYNEQFF.

To note about this clonotype: A far more abundant clone sits one base away, making this likely a read error. This sequence joins TRBV11-2 and TRBJ1-2, with D possibly matching TRBD1 (5 bases). V gave up 4 bases and J gave up 6 bases, with 12 bases separating them. The CDR3 runs 13 residues. CDR1 is SGHAT, CDR2 FQNNGV, per germline. The chain's CDR3 is CASSSTGLDGYTF. As DNA, the CDR3 is TGTGCCAGCAGCTCAACAGGCTTGGATGGCTACACCTTC.

The V gene is TRBV20-1, the J gene TRBJ2-5; the match to TRBD2 covers 11 bases. The J segment lost 5 bases and the V segment lost 3 bases, leaving 14 bases of the junction unmatched. Germline V gene sequence: CDR1 DFQATT, CDR2 SNEGSKA (reference sequence). The CDR3 runs to 17 residues. DNA for the CDR3: TGCAGTGCTAGGGTAGCGGGAGGGCCCTCGATCCTCGAGACCCAGTACTTC. Its translation: CSARVAGGPSILETQYF.

The table lists this clonotype with many counts. The rearrangement uses TRBV15 and TRBJ1-1; D gene ambiguous. The CDR3 extends over 14 amino acids. V gave up 4 bases and J gave up 2 bases, with 11 bases separating them. Per the germline V gene, CDR1 is LNHNV and CDR2 is YYDKDF (reference sequence). The CDR3 is CATSTFEGNTEAFF. CDR3 in DNA: TGTGCCACCAGCACCTTTGAGGGTAACACTGAAGCTTTCTTT.

This clonotype was seen at least ten times. The junction departs from the called germline gene at one end, perhaps through a read error. V usage is TRBV6-2 or TRBV6-3 and J usage is TRBJ1-1; 7 positions agree with TRBD1. Germline assignment: CDR1 MNHEY and CDR2 SVGEGT. The CDR3 contains 13 residues. CDR3 residues: CASSYSNSDQGGF. In DNA, the CDR3 is TGTGCCAGCAGTTACTCGAACAGCGACCAGGGGGGGTTT.

This clonotype was recorded many times. The rearrangement joins TRBV2 to TRBJ2-7, with D perhaps matching TRBD1 (6 bases). Germline loops: CDR1 SNHLY, CDR2 FYNNEI. V was clipped by 3 bases and J by 7 bases, with 13 bases between them. The CDR3 is 13 amino acids. The CDR3 DNA reads TGTGCCAGCAGTGAGGGCAGGGGTAGTGAGCAGTACTTC. The encoded protein is CASSEGRGSEQYF.

This clonotype was seen ten or more times. The chain joins TRBV10-3 to TRBJ2-7; possibly TRBD2 for D (6 bases). Trimming cost V 7 bases and J 5 bases, with 18 bases left between them. CDR3 length: 14 amino acids. Germline CDR1 is ENHRY and CDR2 is SYGVKD. CDR3 protein: CAITGPEGHHEQYF. The DNA of the CDR3 is TGTGCCATCACCGGACCGGAGGGTCACCACGAGCAGTACTTC.

In its sample, this clonotype was seen a few times. J is TRBJ2-7 and V is TRBV29-1, with 8 positions matching TRBD1. CDR3 size: 12 residues. V lost 7 bases and J lost 0; bases outside the gene matches: 2. Germline lookup yields CDR1 SQVTM and CDR2 ANQGSEA. The CDR3 region is CSGGQASYEQYF. The CDR3 region has the DNA TGCAGCGGGGGACAGGCCTCCTACGAGCAGTACTTC.

The chain couples TRBV9 to TRBJ1-5, with 8 nucleotides matching TRBD1. The CDR3 extends over 15 amino acids. The V gene's germline CDR1 is SGDLS and CDR2 YYNGEE. Trimming cost V 0 bases and J 3 bases; bases outside gene matches: 2. DNA for the CDR3: TGTGCCAGCAGCGTAGGGGGACAGGACAATCAGCCCCAGCATTTT. Its protein product is CASSVGGQDNQPQHF.

There are many counts of this clonotype. The chain employs TRBV29-1 and TRBJ2-7; 9 bases are a match to TRBD2. The germline V gene encodes CDR1 SQVTM and CDR2 ANQGSEA. This CDR3 spans 13 amino acids. V gave up 4 bases and J gave up 7 bases; unmatched junction bases: 8. The CDR3 protein is CSVASGTWGEQYF. CDR3 in DNA: TGCAGCGTTGCTAGCGGGACATGGGGGGAGCAGTACTTC.

Only a few counts were recorded for this clonotype. This chain connects TRBV20-1 to TRBJ1-1; 7 bases line up with TRBD1. The CDR3 contains 15 residues. V lost 0 bases to trimming and J lost 1 base; unmatched junction nucleotides: 5. Germline CDR1 DFQATT, CDR2 SNEGSKA (reference sequence). In DNA form, the CDR3 reads TGCAGTGCTAGAGATGCGGCAGGGGGGAACACTGAAGCTTTCTTT. Protein sequence: CSARDAAGGNTEAFF.

This clonotype was seen many times. The genes are TRBV11-2 and TRBJ2-1; D not certain. Trimming removed 5 bases from V and 3 bases from J, with 20 bases in between. Germline V gives CDR1 SGHAT, CDR2 FQNNGV. This CDR3 spans 17 amino acids. The CDR3 loop is CASSADDVGPYYNEQFF. The CDR3, as DNA: TGTGCCAGCAGCGCCGATGACGTAGGTCCCTACTACAATGAGCAGTTCTTC.

This clonotype has just a few counts. J is TRBJ2-7 and V is TRBV5-1, with 12 positions matching TRBD2. The CDR3 has 17 residues. J was trimmed by 2 bases and V by 0 bases; bases with no gene match: 6. Germline V gene data show CDR1 as SGHRS and CDR2 as YFSETQ. For the CDR3, the DNA is TGCGCCAGCAGCTTGGGACTAGCGGGAGAGCTCACCTACGAGCAGTACTTC. It is translated as CASSLGLAGELTYEQYF.

About this clonotype: A read error is possible here, since a much larger clone lies one base away. The conserved closing phenylalanine or tryptophan is absent in this CDR3, likely reflecting a read error. The chain couples TRBV7-3 to TRBJ1-2, with 7 nucleotides matching TRBD1. Germline lookup yields CDR1 SGHTA and CDR2 FQGTGA. This CDR3 has 16 amino acids. V dropped 1 base and J dropped 5; count of bases not matched to a gene: 10. The CDR3 sequence: CASSLNSGGGHYGYTL. Here the CDR3 DNA reads TGTGCCAGCAGCTTAAATTCGGGAGGGGGCCATTATGGCTACACCCTC.

The rearrangement joins TRBV3-1 to TRBJ2-2, with TRBD2 matching over 9 bases. CDR3 length: 15 residues. V gave up 1 base and J gave up 6 bases; unmatched junction bases: 3. Germline V gene sequence: CDR1 LGHDT, CDR2 YNNKEL (reference sequence). CDR3: CASSQGAGGPGELFF. CDR3 DNA: TGTGCCAGCAGCCAAGGGGCGGGAGGGCCCGGGGAGCTGTTTTTT.

In the case of this clonotype: A much larger clone is a single base away; this may be a read error. The gene calls are TRBV18 and TRBJ2-3; D may correspond to TRBD1 or TRBD2 (5 bases each). CDR1 is KGHSH, CDR2 LQKENI, per germline. Trimming cost V 6 bases and J 7 bases, with 20 bases left between them. This CDR3 is 15 amino acids long. The CDR3 coding sequence is TGTGCCAGCTCTCAATACGGGAAAGGGGAGAATACGCAGTATTTT. It codes for CASSQYGKGENTQYF.

This chain uses TRBV19 with TRBJ2-7; tentative D call: TRBD1 (6 bases). Per the germline V gene, CDR1 is LNHDA and CDR2 is SQIVND (reference sequence). The CDR3 runs to 13 residues. Between the trimmed V and J ends, which lost 8 bases and 4 bases, there was a span of 15 bases. CDR3 bases: TGTGCCAGTGGCGCAGGGGCAAAATACGAGCAGTACTTC. This translates into CASGAGAKYEQYF.

The chain combines TRBV12-3 or TRBV12-4 with TRBJ2-3; no firm D call. The CDR3 has 11 residues. V lost 2 bases and J lost 14, with 11 bases in between. In DNA form, the CDR3 reads TGTGCCAGCAGTTTATCTGGGTTACGGTATTTT. It translates to CASSLSGLRYF.

This clonotype was detected many times. The chain employs TRBV2 and TRBJ2-3; TRBD2 matches at 9 bases. The CDR3 consists of 15 residues. The trim removed 9 bases at V and 4 bases at J, leaving 11 bases unmatched. Germline V CDR1 and CDR2: SNHLY, FYNNEI. CDR3 sequence: CARGGDSGSSDTQYF. The CDR3, as DNA: TGTGCCAGAGGGGGGGATAGCGGGAGCTCAGATACGCAGTATTTT.

This clonotype has more than one count but fewer than ten. V usage is TRBV6-5 and J usage is TRBJ2-7, with D unresolved. Trimming pared 0 bases from V and 5 bases from J, leaving 8 bases between. Germline lookup yields CDR1 MNHEY and CDR2 SVGAGI. There are 13 residues in the CDR3. CDR3 sequence: CASSYSQLDEQYF. Here the CDR3 DNA reads TGTGCCAGCAGTTACTCCCAGTTGGACGAGCAGTACTTC.

The table lists this clonotype with a few counts. V gene TRBV20-1 combines with J gene TRBJ1-6; a possible D gene is TRBD1 (6 bases). CDR1 is DFQATT, CDR2 SNEGSKA, per germline (reference sequence). The CDR3 sequence is 14 residues long. Trimming removed 6 bases from V and 9 bases from J, with 18 bases in between. The CDR3 coding sequence is TGCAGTGCGCCGCTACAGGGTATCCCTTCACCCCTCCACTTT. This translates into CSAPLQGIPSPLHF.

Note on this clonotype: A read error may explain this, as a much larger clone is one base away. The conserved closing phenylalanine or tryptophan is absent in this CDR3, likely reflecting a read error. This chain links TRBV6-2 or TRBV6-3 with TRBJ2-3; 11 positions match TRBD2. With 6 bases clipped from V and 0 bases from J, the junction kept 8 bases outside the gene matches. The germline V gene has CDR1 MNHEY and CDR2 SVGEGT. This CDR3 has 17 amino acids. CDR3 sequence: CASSSRLAGSSTDTQYL. DNA of the CDR3: TGTGCCAGCAGCTCTCGACTAGCGGGATCTAGCACAGATACGCAGTATCTT.

The CDR3 protein is CASSEVVQEETQYF. In nucleotides, the CDR3 is TGTGCCAGCAGTGAAGTGGTCCAGGAGGAGACCCAGTACTTC. The chain combines TRBV6-4 with TRBJ2-5; D is ambiguous. With 3 bases removed from V and 5 bases from J, the gap between germline ends came to 13 bases. The CDR3 contains 14 residues. Germline V gene sequence: CDR1 MRHNA, CDR2 SNTAGT.

This clonotype was seen repeatedly, ten times or more. V and J are TRBV6-2 or TRBV6-3 and TRBJ2-1, with 7 bases lining up with TRBD2. The trim removed 2 bases at V and 4 bases at J, leaving 5 bases unmatched. Germline CDR1 MNHEY, CDR2 SVGEGT. The CDR3 totals 15 residues. The CDR3 loop reads CASSYQAGRYNEQFF. The DNA for the CDR3 is TGTGCCAGCAGTTACCAAGCGGGACGTTACAATGAGCAGTTCTTC.

The chain carries TRBV7-2 and TRBJ2-1; possible D gene TRBD1, 6 bases. The CDR3 runs to 19 residues. The V gene's germline CDR1 is SGHTA and CDR2 FQGNSA. The ends were cut back, 2 bases at V and 3 bases at J, with 23 bases in the middle. As DNA, the CDR3 is TGTGCCAGCAGCTTATTTATCATGTTGTCAGGGGTCAGCTACAATGAGCAGTTCTTC. It yields the protein CASSLFIMLSGVSYNEQFF.

In its sample, this clonotype was seen many times. The J gene is TRBJ2-1, the V gene TRBV27; TRBD2 agrees at 7 bases. J gave up 7 bases and V 3 bases, and 9 bases lay outside the gene matches. Germline values: CDR1 MNHEY, CDR2 SMNVEV (reference sequence). The CDR3 runs 15 residues. CDR3 region: CASSFPGLSFNEQFF. The CDR3 nucleotides are TGTGCCAGCAGTTTCCCGGGACTATCCTTTAATGAGCAGTTCTTC.

As DNA, the CDR3 is TGCGCCAGCAGCTCATCAATCGGGGAGCTGTTTTTT. It encodes CASSSSIGELFF. The chain carries TRBV5-1 and TRBJ2-2; the D is unclear. The CDR3 totals 12 residues. The germline V gene encodes CDR1 SGHRS and CDR2 YFSETQ. V shed 3 bases and J shed 7 bases, with 7 bases lying between them.